One and the same sample provided the 24 T cell receptor beta chains below, sequenced in a study of technical replicates of blood from several donors. Only in-frame clones appear in the TCRdb table, and some are missing; sequencing was by immunoSEQ multiplex PCR. This sample has tens of thousands of clones; 96% occur once, and the top ten carry less than 0.35%. The sequenced material came from T cells isolated from PBMCs. All receptors come from a human donor in good health.

This chain joins TRBV19 and TRBJ1-1, with 9 bases identical to TRBD1. The CDR3 length is 18 residues. The germline gives CDR1 LNHDA, CDR2 SQIVND (reference sequence). Losses at the gene ends were 1 base for V and 0 bases for J; bases not matched to a gene: 9. CDR3 amino acids: CASSIVLGQGSMNTEAFF. The DNA of the CDR3 is TGTGCCAGTAGTATAGTTTTAGGACAGGGGTCTATGAACACTGAAGCTTTCTTT. Complete variable domain (other parts from reference TRBV19 and TRBJ1-1): DGGITQSPKYLFRKEGQNVTLSCEQNLNHDAMYWYRQDPGQGLRLIYYSQIVNDFQKGDIAEGYSVSREKKESFPLTVTSAQKNPTAFYLCASSIVLGQGSMNTEAFFGQGTRLTVV.

The V and J genes are TRBV9 and TRBJ1-2; 9 bases align to TRBD1. CDR3 length: 16 amino acids. The junction had 9 bases not matched to a gene; V was cut back by 0 bases and J by 6 bases. CDR1 is SGDLS and CDR2 is YYNGEE in the germline V gene. The DNA of the CDR3 is TGTGCCAGCAGCGTAGCCGGGACAGGGATATTGGATGGCTACACCTTC. Its protein is CASSVAGTGILDGYTF.

This clone showed up just once. J is TRBJ1-2 and V is TRBV18; D perhaps matches TRBD1 (6 bases). V was shortened by 3 bases and J by 1 base, with 12 bases between the two germline ends. CDR1 is KGHSH and CDR2 is LQKENI in the germline V gene. The CDR3 is made up of 15 amino acids. CDR3 DNA sequence: TGTGCCAGCTCACCCTCCGGACAGATTAACTATGGCTACACCTTC. This sequence encodes CASSPSGQINYGYTF.

The rearrangement links TRBV7-2 to TRBJ2-1; 10 positions match TRBD2. J gave up 4 bases and V 4 bases, and 4 bases lay outside the gene matches. The CDR3 consists of 15 residues. The germline gives CDR1 SGHTA, CDR2 FQGNSA. DNA for the CDR3: TGTGCCAGCAGCTCTACTAGCGGGATTTACAATGAGCAGTTCTTC. Its translation: CASSSTSGIYNEQFF.

There are a few counts of this clone. This sequence joins TRBV27 and TRBJ2-7; D not resolved. V was clipped by 6 bases and J by 0 bases, with 12 bases between them. The CDR3 is 14 amino acids. Germline CDR1 reads MNHEY; CDR2 reads SMNVEV (reference sequence). Written as DNA, the CDR3 is TGTGCCAGCAGGGAGACGGATAGCTCCTACGAGCAGTACTTC. Its protein product is CASRETDSSYEQYF.

This chain uses TRBV30 with TRBJ2-1, with 7 bases fitting TRBD2. In germline, CDR1 is GTSNPN, CDR2 SVGIG (reference sequence). V was clipped by 2 bases and J by 2 bases; unmatched bases: 6. The CDR3 has 15 residues. The chain's CDR3 is CAWSLGLWAYNEQFF. In nucleotides, the CDR3 is TGTGCCTGGAGTCTGGGACTATGGGCCTACAATGAGCAGTTCTTC.

This CDR3 is CASSLGSNRVVDEQYF. CDR3 DNA sequence: TGTGCCAGCAGCTTAGGGAGTAACAGGGTAGTGGACGAGCAGTACTTC. The chain joins TRBV11-2 to TRBJ2-7, with D tentatively TRBD1 (6 bases). Germline CDR1 and CDR2: SGHAT and FQNNGV. Trimming removed 1 base at V and 5 bases at J, with 18 bases between. The CDR3 has 16 residues.

V and J are TRBV6-1 and TRBJ2-7, with D uncertain. V was pared by 3 bases and J by 6 bases, with 6 bases between. Per the germline V gene, CDR1 is MNHNS and CDR2 is SASEGT. CDR3 length equals 11 residues. The CDR3 region is CASSDYREQYF. CDR3 bases: TGTGCCAGCAGTGACTATCGCGAGCAGTACTTC.

The V call is TRBV20-1, the J call TRBJ2-7; D possibly corresponds to TRBD1 (6 bases). Per germline, CDR1 DFQATT and CDR2 SNEGSKA (reference sequence). Trimming removed 4 bases at V and 3 bases at J, with 7 bases between. This CDR3 spans 11 amino acids. The CDR3 nucleotides read TGCAGTGCTAACAGGGACTACGAGCAGTACTTC. Translating gives CSANRDYEQYF.

Only a few counts were recorded for this clone. The chain combines TRBV9 with TRBJ1-5, with D uncertain. V was trimmed by 0 bases and J by 4 bases, leaving 8 bases between them. This CDR3 is 14 amino acids long. Per the germline V gene, CDR1 is SGDLS and CDR2 is YYNGEE. Here the CDR3 reads CASSVGGINQPQHF. CDR3 DNA: TGTGCCAGCAGCGTAGGAGGGATTAATCAGCCCCAGCATTTT. Drawing the rest from reference TRBV9 and TRBJ1-5, the complete variable domain is DSGVTQTPKHLITATGQRVTLRCSPRSGDLSVYWYQQSLDQGLQFLIQYYNGEERAKGNILERFSAQQFPDLHSELNLSSLELGDSALYFCASSVGGINQPQHFGDGTRLSIL.

The chain employs TRBV11-2 and TRBJ2-3; TRBD2 agrees at 11 bases. There are 19 residues in the CDR3. Germline-derived CDR1 and CDR2 are SGHAT and FQNNGV. The V segment lost 2 bases and the J segment 0 bases; nucleotides outside the gene matches: 10. This chain's CDR3 is CASSLYRLAGPSSTDTQYF. The CDR3 DNA sequence: TGTGCCAGCAGCTTATACCGACTAGCGGGACCCTCTAGCACAGATACGCAGTATTTT.

The J gene is TRBJ2-2, the V gene TRBV6-5; D gene unclear. The CDR3 consists of 11 residues. In germline, CDR1 is MNHEY, CDR2 SVGAGI. The germline V and J ends were trimmed by 5 bases and 5 bases, with 3 bases remaining between them. CDR3 region: CASSVTGELFF. CDR3 DNA sequence: TGTGCCAGCAGTGTAACCGGGGAGCTGTTTTTT.

The rearrangement links TRBV6-4 to TRBJ1-1; tentative D call: TRBD1 (5 bases). From germline, CDR1 is MRHNA and CDR2 SNTAGT. V lost 0 bases to trimming and J lost 1 base, with 15 bases between them. The CDR3 covers 17 residues. In DNA form, the CDR3 reads TGTGCCAGCAGTGACTCGATAAGAAGGGGCGCGAACACTGAAGCTTTCTTT. This sequence encodes CASSDSIRRGANTEAFF.

This rearrangement joins TRBV7-2 to TRBJ1-2; weak D call: TRBD1 (6 bases). Trimming removed 5 bases from V and 7 bases from J, with 23 bases in between. This CDR3 is 16 amino acids long. CDR1 SGHTA and CDR2 FQGNSA come from the germline V gene. CDR3 region: CASSPPGQLGSGGYTF. CDR3 sequence (DNA): TGTGCCAGCAGCCCCCCGGGACAATTAGGCTCGGGTGGCTACACCTTC.

The chain is built from TRBV29-1 and TRBJ2-1; 8 bases match TRBD1. Germline V CDR1 and CDR2: SQVTM, ANQGSEA. Trimming at V came to 4 bases and at J to 7 bases, leaving 3 bases not matched to a gene. There are 12 residues in the CDR3. The CDR3 DNA is TGCAGCGTTGCACAGGGGGAAAATGAGCAGTTCTTC. This sequence encodes CSVAQGENEQFF.

The chain uses TRBV29-1 and TRBJ2-7; 7 bases agree with TRBD1. This CDR3 comprises 14 residues. Germline CDR1 SQVTM, CDR2 ANQGSEA. Losses at the gene ends were 8 bases for V and 4 bases for J; bases not matched to a gene: 14. The CDR3 coding sequence is TGCAGCTTCCGGACAGGAGAGGGGTCTTACGAGCAGTACTTC. Protein sequence: CSFRTGEGSYEQYF.

The chain recombines TRBV6-5 with TRBJ2-2; D is possibly TRBD1 (6 bases). Germline assignment: CDR1 MNHEY and CDR2 SVGAGI. The CDR3 loop spans 13 amino acids. V gave up 6 bases and J gave up 9 bases, with 14 bases separating them. For the CDR3, the DNA is TGTGCCAGCAGCCGGGACCGGGACAGGGAGCTGTTTTTT. Protein product: CASSRDRDRELFF.

The rearrangement uses TRBV6-1 and TRBJ2-7; 9 nucleotides align to TRBD2. The ends lost 4 bases at V and 9 bases at J; junction bases unmatched: 22. Germline lookup yields CDR1 MNHNS and CDR2 SASEGT. The CDR3 contains 18 residues. The CDR3 is CASSGGSRRVAGVSGQYF. The DNA of the CDR3 is TGTGCCAGCAGTGGGGGGTCCAGGAGAGTAGCGGGAGTATCGGGGCAGTACTTC.

The V and J genes are TRBV5-1 and TRBJ2-7; 11 nucleotides agree with TRBD2. The CDR3 runs 15 residues. CDR1 is SGHRS, CDR2 YFSETQ, per germline. J was trimmed by 5 bases and V by 3 bases; bases with no gene match: 7. The CDR3 spells CASSSLAGGPDEQYF. In DNA, the CDR3 is TGCGCCAGCAGCTCATTAGCGGGAGGGCCAGACGAGCAGTACTTC.

The chain joins TRBV5-1 to TRBJ2-7; D is undetermined. The CDR3 consists of 13 residues. The germline V gene encodes CDR1 SGHRS and CDR2 YFSETQ. V dropped 0 bases and J dropped 6 bases, with 10 bases sitting between them. The CDR3 DNA reads TGCGCCAGCAGCTTGGAGCCGCCTACCGAGCAGTACTTC. Translated: CASSLEPPTEQYF.

V gene TRBV19 combines with J gene TRBJ2-7, with a possible D match to TRBD2 (6 bases). This CDR3 contains 14 residues. CDR1 is LNHDA and CDR2 is SQIVND in the germline V gene (reference sequence). V lost 5 bases and J lost 2, with 13 bases in between. CDR3 protein: CASSSSGGAYEQYF. CDR3 bases: TGTGCCAGTAGTTCCTCCGGGGGTGCCTACGAGCAGTACTTC.

This chain links TRBV28 with TRBJ1-5; D is possibly TRBD1 (5 bases). There are 15 residues in the CDR3. Germline CDR1 is MDHEN and CDR2 is SYDVKM. The V end lost 5 bases, the J end lost 6 bases, and 17 bases lay between the germline ends. The CDR3 reads CASSILSGGVQPQHF. In DNA, the CDR3 is TGTGCCAGCAGTATATTGTCGGGAGGGGTTCAGCCCCAGCATTTT.

This chain uses TRBV25-1 with TRBJ1-1, with 8 bases identical to TRBD1. The CDR3 is 17 amino acids. Trimming at V came to 5 bases and at J to 3 bases, leaving 14 bases not matched to a gene. Germline CDR1 and CDR2: MGHDK and SYGVNS. The CDR3 spells CASSPSGQGKGYTEAFF. CDR3 DNA: TGTGCCAGCAGTCCCTCAGGACAGGGCAAGGGGTACACTGAAGCTTTCTTT.

CDR3 residues: CASRARGGTNYGYTF. The CDR3, as DNA: TGTGCCAGCAGAGCTCGGGGGGGAACAAACTATGGCTACACCTTC. This rearrangement joins TRBV28 to TRBJ1-2; weak D call: TRBD1 (5 bases). Germline CDR1 MDHEN, CDR2 SYDVKM. The CDR3 extends over 15 amino acids. V shed 6 bases and J shed 2 bases, with 16 bases lying between them.